These T cell receptor beta chains were read from a single sample in a study of cytomegalovirus exposure and HLA in healthy donors. The repertoire was sequenced with immunoSEQ multiplex PCR; TCRdb's copy has only in-frame clones and lacks some. The sample has 200,000 to 250,000 clones, around 80% seen once. The source material was PBMCs. These receptors all stem from a woman aged 55 to 70 in good health and CMV-seropositive. Each CDR3 is given with its conserved first and last residue. Where a row states a size, it is once, few, many or the class of an expanded clone; other rows omit it.

V gene: TRBV14; J gene: TRBJ2-2; clone size: few; CDR3 protein: CASSQVRQGTHPGELFF
V gene: TRBV5-1; J gene: TRBJ2-5; clone size: -; CDR3 protein: CASSFGTSGETQYF
V gene: TRBV7-8; J gene: TRBJ2-7; clone size: -; CDR3 protein: CASSPSGFRYEQYF
V gene: TRBV18; J gene: TRBJ2-1; clone size: -; CDR3 protein: CASSPPGQVYNEQFF
V gene: TRBV2; J gene: TRBJ1-3; clone size: -; CDR3 protein: CASSGDTGWNTIYF
V gene: TRBV28; J gene: TRBJ1-5; clone size: -; CDR3 protein: CASRGAGGNQPQHF
V gene: TRBV6-6; J gene: TRBJ2-3; clone size: -; CDR3 protein: CASVGQFTDTQYF
V gene: TRBV18; J gene: TRBJ2-7; clone size: once; CDR3 protein: CASSSGQEGEQYF
V gene: TRBV7-8; J gene: TRBJ1-3; clone size: once; CDR3 protein: CASSFEGHTIYF
V gene: TRBV4-2; J gene: TRBJ1-2; clone size: -; CDR3 protein: CASSVKGGGAMGGYTF